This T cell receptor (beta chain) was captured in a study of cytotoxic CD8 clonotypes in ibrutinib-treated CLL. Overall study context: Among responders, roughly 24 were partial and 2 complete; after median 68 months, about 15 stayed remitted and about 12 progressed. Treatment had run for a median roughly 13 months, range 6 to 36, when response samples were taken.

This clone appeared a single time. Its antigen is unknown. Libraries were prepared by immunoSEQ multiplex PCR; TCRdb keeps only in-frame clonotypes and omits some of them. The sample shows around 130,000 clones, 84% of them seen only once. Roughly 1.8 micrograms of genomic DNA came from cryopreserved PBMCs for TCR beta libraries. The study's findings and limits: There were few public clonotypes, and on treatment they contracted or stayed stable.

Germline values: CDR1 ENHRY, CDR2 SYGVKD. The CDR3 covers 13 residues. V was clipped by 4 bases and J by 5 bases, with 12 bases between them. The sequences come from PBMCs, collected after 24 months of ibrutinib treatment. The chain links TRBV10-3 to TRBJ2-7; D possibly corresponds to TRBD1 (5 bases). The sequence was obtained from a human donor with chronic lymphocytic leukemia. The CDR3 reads CAISVGRENEQYF. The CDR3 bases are TGTGCCATCAGTGTGGGCAGGGAAAACGAGCAGTACTTC.